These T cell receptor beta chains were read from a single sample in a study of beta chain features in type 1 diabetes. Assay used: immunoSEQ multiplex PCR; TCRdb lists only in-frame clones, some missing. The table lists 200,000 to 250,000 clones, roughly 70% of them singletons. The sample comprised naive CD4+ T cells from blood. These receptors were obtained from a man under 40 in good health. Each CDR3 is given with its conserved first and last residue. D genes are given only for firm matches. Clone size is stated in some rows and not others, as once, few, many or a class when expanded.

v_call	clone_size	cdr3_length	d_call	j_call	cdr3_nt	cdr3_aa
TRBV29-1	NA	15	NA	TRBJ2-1	TGCAGCGTTGGGGGTCGGCTGGACAACTACAATGAGCAGTTCTTC	CSVGGRLDNYNEQFF
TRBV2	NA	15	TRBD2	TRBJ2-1	TGTGCCAGCAGTGAAGGCGGGGGAATCTACAATGAGCAGTTCTTC	CASSEGGGIYNEQFF
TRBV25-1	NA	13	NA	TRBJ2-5	TGTGCCAGCGGGGTATGGAGTAGTGAGACCCAGTACTTC	CASGVWSSETQYF
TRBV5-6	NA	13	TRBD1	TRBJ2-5	TGTGCCAGCAGCCGGGACAGGGTAGAGACCCAGTACTTC	CASSRDRVETQYF
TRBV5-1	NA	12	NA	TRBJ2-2	TGCGCCAGCAGCCCAGGTTTCGGGGAGCTGTTTTTT	CASSPGFGELFF
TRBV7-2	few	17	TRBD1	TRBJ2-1	TGTGCCAGCAGCTCGCCCCCCGGGACAGGGGGCTTGGATGAGCAGTTCTTC	CASSSPPGTGGLDEQFF
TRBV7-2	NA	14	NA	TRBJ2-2	TGTGCCAGCAGGTGGTCAGGGGACACCGGGGAGCTGTTTTTT	CASRWSGDTGELFF
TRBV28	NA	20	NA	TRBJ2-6	TGTGCCAGCACCCCTATTCAGCGGGGCAGGGGTTGGTCTGGGGCCAACGTCCTGACTTTC	CASTPIQRGRGWSGANVLTF
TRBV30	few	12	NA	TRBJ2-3	TGTGCCTGGAGTGTACAGGGAGATACGCAGTATTTT	CAWSVQGDTQYF
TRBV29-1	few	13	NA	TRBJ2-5	TGCAGCGTTGTGTTACGGCGGGAAGAGACCCAGTACTTC	CSVVLRREETQYF
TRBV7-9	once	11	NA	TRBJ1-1	TGTGCCAGCACCGCGAACACTGAAGCTTTCTTT	CASTANTEAFF
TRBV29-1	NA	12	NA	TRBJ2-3	TGCAGCGTTGACAGTGGCCCAGATACGCAGTATTTT	CSVDSGPDTQYF
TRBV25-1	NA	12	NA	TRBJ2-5	TGTGCCAGCAGTGAAAAGAGGGAGACCCAGTACTTC	CASSEKRETQYF
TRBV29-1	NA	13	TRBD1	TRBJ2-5	TGCAGCGTTGGGGACAGGGAAAAAGAGACCCAGTACTTC	CSVGDREKETQYF
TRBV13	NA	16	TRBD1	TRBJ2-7	TGTGCCAGCAGCAGCCCAGGGGACAGGGTGACCTACGAGCAGTACTTC	CASSSPGDRVTYEQYF
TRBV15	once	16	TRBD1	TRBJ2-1	TGTGCCACCAGCACCCGGCCCGGACAGGGTTACAATGAGCAGTTCTTC	CATSTRPGQGYNEQFF
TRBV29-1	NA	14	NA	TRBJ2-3	TGCAGCGTTGTACGGGGTCATAGCACAGATACGCAGTATTTT	CSVVRGHSTDTQYF
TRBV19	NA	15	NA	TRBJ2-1	TGTGCCAGTAGTATAGTCGGGGGCGGCTACAATGAGCAGTTCTTC	CASSIVGGGYNEQFF
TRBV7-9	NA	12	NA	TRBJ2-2	TGTGCCAGCAGCCCCGGTCCCGGGGAGCTGTTTTTT	CASSPGPGELFF
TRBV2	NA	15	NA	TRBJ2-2	TGTGCCAGCAGTGGAGGAGGAAGTAACACCGGGGAGCTGTTTTTT	CASSGGGSNTGELFF
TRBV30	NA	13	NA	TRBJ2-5	TGTGCCTGGAGTGCCGCCGCCTATGGGACCCAGTACTTC	CAWSAAAYGTQYF
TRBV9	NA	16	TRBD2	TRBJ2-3	TGTGCCAGCAGCACCTACGGCGGGAGGGGCACAGATACGCAGTATTTT	CASSTYGGRGTDTQYF
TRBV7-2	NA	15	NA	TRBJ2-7	TGTGCCAGCAGCTTAGGGGACACGCGCCTTCCGGGGCAGTACTTC	CASSLGDTRLPGQYF
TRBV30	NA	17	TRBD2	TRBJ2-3	TGTGCCTGGAGTGCAGGATGGACTAGCGGGAGTGCAGATACGCAGTATTTT	CAWSAGWTSGSADTQYF
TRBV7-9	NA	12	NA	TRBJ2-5	TGTGCCAGCAGCTTGGGCGCGGAGACCCAGTACTTC	CASSLGAETQYF
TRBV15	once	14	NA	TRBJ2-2	TGTGCCACCAGCACCGGCTCCTACACCGGGGAGCTGTTTTTT	CATSTGSYTGELFF
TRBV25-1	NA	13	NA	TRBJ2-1	TGTGCCAGCAGTGATCCCTGGTTCAATGAGCAGTTCTTC	CASSDPWFNEQFF
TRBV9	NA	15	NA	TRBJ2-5	TGTGCCAGCAGCGTACAGGCGGGCCTCCAAGAGACCCAGTACTTC	CASSVQAGLQETQYF
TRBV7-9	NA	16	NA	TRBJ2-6	TGTGCCAGCAGCTTCCCCGGGGAGTCTGGGGCCAACGTCCTGACTTTC	CASSFPGESGANVLTF
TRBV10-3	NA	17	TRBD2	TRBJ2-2	TGTGCCATCAGTACCGGGAGGTTTAACGGGAACACCGGGGAGCTGTTTTTT	CAISTGRFNGNTGELFF
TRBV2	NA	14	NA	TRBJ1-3	TGTGCCAGCAGTGAAGTGAAGATGGGAAACACCATATATTTT	CASSEVKMGNTIYF
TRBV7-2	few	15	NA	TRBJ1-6	TGTGCCAGCAGCTTAGTGAGTGGGGATACTTCACCCCTCCACTTT	CASSLVSGDTSPLHF
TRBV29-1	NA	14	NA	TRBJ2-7	TGCAGCGTTGCGCCGAGATTAGGTGTGTACGAGCAGTACTTC	CSVAPRLGVYEQYF
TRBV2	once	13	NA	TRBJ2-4	TGTGCCAGCAGTGGCGTAGCCAAAAACATTCAGTACTTC	CASSGVAKNIQYF
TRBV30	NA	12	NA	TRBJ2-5	TGTGCCTGGGGGGAGATCCAAGAGACCCAGTACTTC	CAWGEIQETQYF
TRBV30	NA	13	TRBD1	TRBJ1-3	TGTGCCTGGCGGACAGGGCTGGCAAACACCATATATTTT	CAWRTGLANTIYF
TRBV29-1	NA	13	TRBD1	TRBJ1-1	TGCAGCGCGGGACAGGGGGCGCGGACTGAAGCTTTCTTT	CSAGQGARTEAFF
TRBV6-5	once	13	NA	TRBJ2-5	TGTGCCAGCAGTAACTCATATCGTGGAACCCAGTACTTC	CASSNSYRGTQYF
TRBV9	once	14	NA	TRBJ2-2	TGTGCCAGCAGCGTAGGTCAGAACACCGGGGAGCTGTTTTTT	CASSVGQNTGELFF
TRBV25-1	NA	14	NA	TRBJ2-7	TGTGCCAGCAGGGATGACGGTAGCTCCTACGAGCAGTACTTC	CASRDDGSSYEQYF
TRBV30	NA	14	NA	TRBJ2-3	TGTGCCTGGAGTGTTGGCGGGAGCACAGATACGCAGTATTTT	CAWSVGGSTDTQYF
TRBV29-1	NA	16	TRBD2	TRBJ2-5	TGCAGCGGGGGACTAGCAACCCCAGGAACCCAAGAGACCCAGTACTTC	CSGGLATPGTQETQYF
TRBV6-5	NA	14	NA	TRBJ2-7	TGTGCCAGCAGTTACTCTTCAGCCTCCTACGAGCAGTACTTC	CASSYSSASYEQYF
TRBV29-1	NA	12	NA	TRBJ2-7	TGCAGCGTTGAATTGGGAAAGGACGAGCAGTACTTC	CSVELGKDEQYF
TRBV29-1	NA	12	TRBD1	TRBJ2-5	TGCAGCGTTGGGCAGGGGGATGAGACCCAGTACTTC	CSVGQGDETQYF
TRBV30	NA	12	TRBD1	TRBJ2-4	TGTGCCTTAGGACAGGGGGGAAACATTCAGTACTTC	CALGQGGNIQYF